The entry below describes one T cell receptor beta chain. This sample was taken from a study of blood T cell repertoires in COVID-19. V lost 3 bases, J lost 1 base, and 12 bases lay in between. This CDR3 region has 15 residues. Germline CDR1 ENHRY, CDR2 SYGVKD. Assay used: immunoSEQ multiplex PCR; TCRdb lists only in-frame clones, some missing. In the table there are around 81,000 clones, around 83% of which are singletons. The V gene is TRBV10-3, the J gene TRBJ1-1; no clear D gene. The receptor's source is a man of 80 years or more with acute or convalescent COVID-19. The sequenced sample consisted of peripheral blood. CDR3 sequence: CAISDNGEENTEAFF. CDR3 nucleotide sequence: TGTGCCATCAGTGACAATGGGGAGGAGAACACTGAAGCTTTCTTT.